A selection of T cell receptor beta chains follows, all from one sample in a study of long-term antiretroviral therapy in people with HIV. Generated by immunoSEQ multiplex PCR, the TCRdb table keeps only in-frame clones and is missing some. Of approximately 13,000 clones listed, around 82% were seen once; the top ten hold about a quarter. Sequencing was performed on unsorted PBMCs, taken 3.1 years after starting antiretroviral therapy. The receptors shown here come from a man in his forties with HIV. Each CDR3 is given with its conserved first and last residue. Each record gives: V gene, clone size, D gene, J gene, CDR3 protein, CDR3 DNA. A D gene is named only where the DNA matches it firmly. Clone size is shown for a subset of rows, as once, few, many or a class of expanded clone.

v_gene: TRBV7-9
abundance: few
d_gene: -
j_gene: TRBJ2-1
CDR3aa: CASSSINTAFVESYNEQFF
CDR3nt: TGTGCCAGCAGCTCCATAAATACAGCATTTGTCGAATCCTACAATGAGCAGTTCTTC

v_gene: TRBV7-9
abundance: -
d_gene: TRBD1
j_gene: TRBJ1-1
CDR3aa: CASSWPSGQGRKNTEAFF
CDR3nt: TGTGCCAGCAGCTGGCCGTCGGGACAGGGACGCAAGAACACTGAAGCTTTCTTT

v_gene: TRBV6-1
abundance: -
d_gene: -
j_gene: TRBJ2-7
CDR3aa: CATNGQLTYEQYF
CDR3nt: TGTGCCACCAATGGACAGCTTACCTACGAGCAGTACTTC

v_gene: TRBV13
abundance: -
d_gene: TRBD1
j_gene: TRBJ2-7
CDR3aa: CASSLPGGYEQYF
CDR3nt: TGTGCCAGCAGCTTACCAGGGGGCTACGAGCAGTACTTC

v_gene: TRBV5-1
abundance: -
d_gene: -
j_gene: TRBJ2-1
CDR3aa: CASSLFAAAQVRNNEQFF
CDR3nt: TGCGCCAGCAGCTTGTTCGCGGCGGCGCAGGTTAGGAACAATGAGCAGTTCTTC

v_gene: TRBV19
abundance: -
d_gene: -
j_gene: TRBJ1-5
CDR3aa: CASGGSQPQHF
CDR3nt: TGTGCCAGTGGTGGCAGCCAGCCCCAGCATTTT

v_gene: TRBV11-3
abundance: -
d_gene: -
j_gene: TRBJ2-7
CDR3aa: CASSFWVGYEQYF
CDR3nt: TGTGCCAGCAGCTTCTGGGTGGGCTACGAGCAGTACTTC

v_gene: TRBV7-9
abundance: -
d_gene: -
j_gene: TRBJ1-2
CDR3aa: CASSLVSRDIHGYTF
CDR3nt: TGTGCCAGCAGCTTAGTATCGCGGGACATACATGGCTACACCTTC

v_gene: TRBV5-1
abundance: -
d_gene: -
j_gene: TRBJ2-3
CDR3aa: CASSSTGEGTDTQYF
CDR3nt: TGCGCCAGCAGTTCGACAGGGGAGGGAACAGATACGCAGTATTTT

v_gene: TRBV5-6
abundance: -
d_gene: TRBD1
j_gene: TRBJ1-1
CDR3aa: CASSLVRQGGTEAFF
CDR3nt: TGTGCCAGCAGCTTGGTTCGACAGGGGGGCACTGAAGCTTTCTTT

v_gene: TRBV9
abundance: few
d_gene: -
j_gene: TRBJ1-1
CDR3aa: CASSALVNTEAFF
CDR3nt: TGTGCCAGCAGCGCCTTAGTGAACACTGAAGCTTTCTTT

v_gene: TRBV27
abundance: -
d_gene: TRBD1
j_gene: TRBJ2-1
CDR3aa: CASTPGQGPFSYNEQFF
CDR3nt: TGTGCCAGCACTCCGGGACAGGGACCATTCTCCTACAATGAGCAGTTCTTC

v_gene: TRBV19
abundance: once
d_gene: TRBD1
j_gene: TRBJ2-7
CDR3aa: CASTSPPGTGDSYEQYF
CDR3nt: TGTGCCAGTACCTCCCCCCCCGGGACAGGGGACTCCTACGAGCAGTACTTC

v_gene: TRBV29-1
abundance: -
d_gene: -
j_gene: TRBJ1-1
CDR3aa: CSVGGQALNTEAFF
CDR3nt: TGCAGCGTTGGGGGTCAGGCCTTGAACACTGAAGCTTTCTTT

v_gene: TRBV7-3
abundance: once
d_gene: -
j_gene: TRBJ2-1
CDR3aa: CASSLTGDGEQFF
CDR3nt: TGTGCCAGCAGCTTAACAGGGGACGGTGAGCAGTTCTTC

v_gene: TRBV27
abundance: -
d_gene: -
j_gene: TRBJ2-2
CDR3aa: CASSSHPFRTGELFF
CDR3nt: TGTGCCAGCAGTAGCCACCCCTTCCGCACCGGGGAGCTGTTTTTT

v_gene: TRBV27
abundance: -
d_gene: -
j_gene: TRBJ1-2
CDR3aa: CASSFAGRGYTF
CDR3nt: TGTGCCAGCAGTTTCGCGGGGCGCGGCTACACCTTC

v_gene: TRBV6-5
abundance: -
d_gene: TRBD1
j_gene: TRBJ1-5
CDR3aa: CASRPGQGVQPQHF
CDR3nt: TGTGCCAGTAGACCGGGACAGGGGGTTCAGCCCCAGCATTTT

v_gene: TRBV19
abundance: -
d_gene: -
j_gene: TRBJ2-1
CDR3aa: CASSIGGAYNEQFF
CDR3nt: TGTGCCAGTAGTATCGGTGGGGCCTACAATGAGCAGTTCTTC

v_gene: TRBV7-9
abundance: -
d_gene: TRBD2
j_gene: TRBJ2-7
CDR3aa: CASSPPSGIMYEQYF
CDR3nt: TGTGCCAGCAGCCCCCCAAGCGGGATCATGTACGAGCAGTACTTC

v_gene: TRBV27
abundance: -
d_gene: TRBD1
j_gene: TRBJ1-1
CDR3aa: CASSLGQGFPRTEAFF
CDR3nt: TGTGCCAGCAGTTTGGGACAGGGATTCCCAAGGACTGAAGCTTTCTTT

v_gene: TRBV19
abundance: -
d_gene: TRBD1
j_gene: TRBJ2-1
CDR3aa: CASSIVLTGNEQFF
CDR3nt: TGTGCCAGTAGTATAGTCCTGACAGGGAATGAGCAGTTCTTC

v_gene: TRBV6-5
abundance: -
d_gene: -
j_gene: TRBJ1-3
CDR3aa: CASSYSPSGNTIYF
CDR3nt: TGTGCCAGCAGTTACTCCCCCTCTGGAAACACCATATATTTT

v_gene: TRBV6-5
abundance: -
d_gene: -
j_gene: TRBJ1-1
CDR3aa: CASSYSRVGPDEAFF
CDR3nt: TGTGCCAGCAGTTACTCGAGGGTTGGGCCGGATGAAGCTTTCTTT

v_gene: TRBV5-4
abundance: once
d_gene: TRBD1
j_gene: TRBJ1-3
CDR3aa: CASSLGSPGDRGSTIYF
CDR3nt: TGTGCCAGCAGCTTAGGTTCCCCTGGGGACAGGGGAAGCACCATATATTTT

v_gene: TRBV6-6
abundance: -
d_gene: -
j_gene: TRBJ2-7
CDR3aa: CASSPRGYEQYF
CDR3nt: TGTGCCAGCAGCCCTCGAGGCTACGAGCAGTACTTC

v_gene: TRBV4-1
abundance: -
d_gene: TRBD1
j_gene: TRBJ2-5
CDR3aa: CASSSGQGAWETQYF
CDR3nt: TGCGCCAGCAGCTCCGGACAGGGGGCTTGGGAGACCCAGTACTTC

v_gene: TRBV13
abundance: medium-sized
d_gene: -
j_gene: TRBJ1-2
CDR3aa: CASSWPEEGDYGYTF
CDR3nt: TGTGCCAGCAGCTGGCCTGAGGAGGGGGACTATGGCTACACCTTC

v_gene: TRBV29-1
abundance: -
d_gene: TRBD2
j_gene: TRBJ2-7
CDR3aa: CSVLAGGSYEQYF
CDR3nt: TGCAGCGTTTTGGCGGGGGGCTCCTACGAGCAGTACTTC

v_gene: TRBV4-1
abundance: -
d_gene: -
j_gene: TRBJ1-1
CDR3aa: CASSPTGRGAEAFF
CDR3nt: TGCGCCAGCAGCCCCACCGGCCGCGGGGCTGAAGCTTTCTTT

v_gene: TRBV9
abundance: -
d_gene: -
j_gene: TRBJ2-6
CDR3aa: CASSVSGANVLTF
CDR3nt: TGTGCCAGCAGCGTATCTGGGGCCAACGTCCTGACTTTC

v_gene: TRBV13
abundance: -
d_gene: -
j_gene: TRBJ1-1
CDR3aa: CATDQTVFTEAFF
CDR3nt: TGTGCCACCGATCAAACCGTATTCACTGAAGCTTTCTTT

v_gene: TRBV7-8
abundance: -
d_gene: -
j_gene: TRBJ2-2
CDR3aa: CASSLGGAGELFF
CDR3nt: TGTGCCAGCAGCTTAGGTGGTGCCGGGGAGCTGTTTTTT

v_gene: TRBV19
abundance: few
d_gene: -
j_gene: TRBJ2-1
CDR3aa: CASSITAYSYNEQFF
CDR3nt: TGTGCCAGTAGTATTACAGCTTACTCCTACAATGAGCAGTTCTTC

v_gene: TRBV18
abundance: few
d_gene: TRBD1
j_gene: TRBJ2-2
CDR3aa: CASSLPTGAALTGELFF
CDR3nt: TGTGCCAGCTCACTCCCTACAGGGGCCGCGTTGACCGGGGAGCTGTTTTTT

v_gene: TRBV11-2
abundance: -
d_gene: TRBD1
j_gene: TRBJ1-1
CDR3aa: CASSSISGTGGEAFF
CDR3nt: TGTGCCAGCAGCTCAATTTCCGGGACAGGGGGTGAAGCTTTCTTT